This T cell receptor (beta chain) is drawn from a study of cytomegalovirus exposure and HLA in healthy donors. Study at large: In an earlier analysis, around 100 million unique TCR beta sequences were found from 150 million to 200 million T cells. The study placed about 81% of its approximately 360 genotyped donors in the Caucasian-associated ancestry cluster.

This CDR3 spans 16 amino acids. Trimming took 5 bases from V and 1 from J, leaving 15 bases between them. Germline V CDR1 and CDR2: SEHNR, FQNEAQ (reference sequence). The PCR was carried out with 60 Vbeta primers and 13 Jbeta primers. TCRdb's table, derived via immunoSEQ multiplex PCR, lists solely in-frame clones and lacks some. The sample holds under 200,000 clones, approximately 72% seen once. This clone was seen a handful of times. Antigen: not known. Study-level points and caveats: Later examination showed HLA-associated TCR beta chains had greater clonal expansion than equally common others.

V and J are TRBV7-9 and TRBJ2-1, with D maybe TRBD1 (5 bases). The clonotype was recovered from a man aged 50 to 60 in good health and CMV-seronegative. Sequenced sample: PBMCs. CDR3: CASSPVVGASYNEQFF. In DNA, the CDR3 is TGTGCCAGCAGCCCCGTGGTAGGGGCATCCTACAATGAGCAGTTCTTC.